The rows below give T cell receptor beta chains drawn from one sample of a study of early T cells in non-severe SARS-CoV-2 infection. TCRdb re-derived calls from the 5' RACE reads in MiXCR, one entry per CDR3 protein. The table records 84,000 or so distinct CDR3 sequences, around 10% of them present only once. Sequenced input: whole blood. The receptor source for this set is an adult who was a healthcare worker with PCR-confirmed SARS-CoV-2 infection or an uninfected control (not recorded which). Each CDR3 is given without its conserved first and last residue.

cdr3_aa: ASRSYTSGNTIY; v_call: TRBV12-3/TRBV12-4; j_call: TRBJ1-3
cdr3_aa: ASSSDLTGGLPYEQY; v_call: TRBV10-1; j_call: TRBJ2-7
cdr3_aa: SVLTDTGEKLF; v_call: TRBV29-1; j_call: TRBJ1-4
cdr3_aa: ASSLAPTGNTEAF; v_call: TRBV5-1; j_call: TRBJ1-1
cdr3_aa: ASSVTGGLDTQY; v_call: TRBV9; j_call: TRBJ2-3
cdr3_aa: ASSPQAGLAYEQY; v_call: TRBV3-1; j_call: TRBJ2-7
cdr3_aa: ASSRTGFQEKLF; v_call: TRBV7-9; j_call: TRBJ1-4
cdr3_aa: ASSLLGSGQPQH; v_call: TRBV12-3/TRBV12-4; j_call: TRBJ1-5
cdr3_aa: ASSGGQGQPLH; v_call: TRBV7-9; j_call: TRBJ1-6
cdr3_aa: ASSSRDRATGELF; v_call: TRBV5-4; j_call: TRBJ2-2
cdr3_aa: ASSSTAGQANEQF; v_call: TRBV5-1; j_call: TRBJ2-1
cdr3_aa: ATTMGYEQY; v_call: TRBV27; j_call: TRBJ2-7
cdr3_aa: ASSLVAGGGVDNEQF; v_call: TRBV7-9; j_call: TRBJ2-1
cdr3_aa: SARDKVGNTIY; v_call: TRBV20-1; j_call: TRBJ1-3
cdr3_aa: ASSAGLGTEAF; v_call: TRBV9; j_call: TRBJ1-1